These T cell receptor beta chains were read from a single sample in a study of blood T cell repertoires in COVID-19. Profiled with immunoSEQ multiplex PCR; TCRdb holds only in-frame clones, not every one. Of a few hundred thousand clones in the sample, roughly 89% were seen once. The sequenced sample was peripheral blood. The receptor set was obtained from a woman in her 30s with active or convalescent COVID-19. Both conserved end residues are part of each CDR3. D genes are given only for firm matches. Some rows mark clone size as missing; the rest say once, few, many or name a class of expanded clone.

clone size: -
J gene: TRBJ1-2
V gene: TRBV19
D gene: -
CDR3 DNA: TGTGCCAGTAGAGACAGCAGTACAGGGACGTTCTATGGCTACACCTTC
CDR3 protein: CASRDSSTGTFYGYTF

clone size: -
J gene: TRBJ2-1
V gene: TRBV7-3
D gene: -
CDR3 DNA: TGTGCCAGCGGCCAGGGACTTCACAATGAGCAGTTCTTC
CDR3 protein: CASGQGLHNEQFF

clone size: -
J gene: TRBJ2-3
V gene: TRBV7-2
D gene: -
CDR3 DNA: TGTGCCAGCAGCTTAGTAACGGGGGATACGCAGTATTTT
CDR3 protein: CASSLVTGDTQYF

clone size: -
J gene: TRBJ1-2
V gene: TRBV7-2
D gene: -
CDR3 DNA: TGTGCCAGCAGCCCCGGACAGTATGGCTACACCTTC
CDR3 protein: CASSPGQYGYTF

clone size: -
J gene: TRBJ2-1
V gene: TRBV5-8
D gene: TRBD1
CDR3 DNA: TGTGCCAGCAGCTTCCGGGACAGGGGGTACAATGAGCAGTTCTTC
CDR3 protein: CASSFRDRGYNEQFF

clone size: -
J gene: TRBJ2-5
V gene: TRBV14
D gene: TRBD2
CDR3 DNA: TGTGCCAGCAGCCTCGGGACTAGCGGGGGCAAGACCCAGTACTTC
CDR3 protein: CASSLGTSGGKTQYF

clone size: -
J gene: TRBJ1-2
V gene: TRBV7-8
D gene: -
CDR3 DNA: TGTGCCAGCAGCTCTAACAGGGAGAGTAACACCTTC
CDR3 protein: CASSSNRESNTF

clone size: -
J gene: TRBJ2-7
V gene: TRBV3-1/TRBV3-2
D gene: -
CDR3 DNA: TGTGCCAGCAGCCAAGAAACTCCCTACGAGCAGTACTTC
CDR3 protein: CASSQETPYEQYF

clone size: -
J gene: TRBJ2-3
V gene: TRBV2
D gene: TRBD2
CDR3 DNA: TGTGCCAGCAGTGAAGCGGGATCGGGACTAGCGGATAGCACAGATACGCAGTATTTT
CDR3 protein: CASSEAGSGLADSTDTQYF

clone size: -
J gene: TRBJ2-1
V gene: TRBV28
D gene: TRBD1
CDR3 DNA: TGTGCCAGCAGCACTCTCGACAGGGATTCTAATGAGCAGTTCTTC
CDR3 protein: CASSTLDRDSNEQFF

clone size: -
J gene: TRBJ2-3
V gene: TRBV3-1/TRBV3-2
D gene: -
CDR3 DNA: TGTGCCAGCAGCCAAGAGATCCAGGGCCCTACAGATACGCAGTATTTT
CDR3 protein: CASSQEIQGPTDTQYF

clone size: few
J gene: TRBJ1-5
V gene: TRBV21-1
D gene: -
CDR3 DNA: TGTGCCAGCAGCAACGGGGGGGGACATAGCAATCAGCCCCAGCATTTT
CDR3 protein: CASSNGGGHSNQPQHF

clone size: -
J gene: TRBJ1-1
V gene: TRBV30
D gene: -
CDR3 DNA: TGTGCCTGGAGACCCATGCGCACTGAAGCTTTCTTT
CDR3 protein: CAWRPMRTEAFF

clone size: -
J gene: TRBJ1-5
V gene: TRBV5-6
D gene: TRBD1
CDR3 DNA: TGTGCCAGCAGCCTATACAGGGGGCGCAGGATGAATCAGCCCCAGCATTTT
CDR3 protein: CASSLYRGRRMNQPQHF

clone size: -
J gene: TRBJ1-2
V gene: TRBV10-3
D gene: TRBD1
CDR3 DNA: TGTGCCGCAACAGCCATGGGACAGAACTATGGCTACACCTTC
CDR3 protein: CAATAMGQNYGYTF

clone size: -
J gene: TRBJ2-1
V gene: TRBV28
D gene: -
CDR3 DNA: TGTGCCAGCAGTTTACGTCAGAGGTACAATGAGCAGTTCTTC
CDR3 protein: CASSLRQRYNEQFF

clone size: -
J gene: TRBJ2-2
V gene: TRBV24-1
D gene: -
CDR3 DNA: TGTGCCACCAGTGACGCCAGGGGGGTCACCGGGGAGCTGTTTTTT
CDR3 protein: CATSDARGVTGELFF

clone size: -
J gene: TRBJ2-7
V gene: TRBV7-8
D gene: -
CDR3 DNA: TGTGCCAGCAGCTTAGCCGGGAACAGTCAGCACGAGCAGTACTTC
CDR3 protein: CASSLAGNSQHEQYF

clone size: -
J gene: TRBJ1-2
V gene: TRBV3-1/TRBV3-2
D gene: -
CDR3 DNA: TGTGCCAGCAGCCCCCGGCAGGGTGACTATGGCTACACCTTC
CDR3 protein: CASSPRQGDYGYTF

clone size: -
J gene: TRBJ1-4
V gene: TRBV14
D gene: TRBD1
CDR3 DNA: TGTGCCAGCAGCCAAGATCGGACACAGGGGAAAGAGGAAAAACTGTTTTTT
CDR3 protein: CASSQDRTQGKEEKLFF

clone size: -
J gene: TRBJ2-7
V gene: TRBV28
D gene: -
CDR3 DNA: TGTGCCAGCAGTTTAGGAATCCAGGACAGCCTTACCTACGAGCAGTACTTC
CDR3 protein: CASSLGIQDSLTYEQYF

clone size: -
J gene: TRBJ1-1
V gene: TRBV30
D gene: -
CDR3 DNA: TGTGCCTGGAGTGTCCGCGGTGAAGCTTTCTTT
CDR3 protein: CAWSVRGEAFF

clone size: -
J gene: TRBJ2-5
V gene: TRBV7-9
D gene: -
CDR3 DNA: TGTGCCAGCAGCTTAATCCGCGACCGGGGAGAGACCCAGTACTTC
CDR3 protein: CASSLIRDRGETQYF

clone size: -
J gene: TRBJ2-5
V gene: TRBV6-6
D gene: -
CDR3 DNA: TGTGCCAGCAGTTACTCATTGCGGGGGCCCCGAGAGACCCAGTACTTC
CDR3 protein: CASSYSLRGPRETQYF